These T cell receptor beta chains were read from a single sample in a study of breast tumors, draining lymph nodes, adjacent tissues. TCRdb re-analysed the multiplex PCR reads in MiXCR, keeping a single row per CDR3 protein. The table lists some 120,000 distinct CDR3 sequences, nearly 20% of them singletons. The sequenced material came from axillary lymph node tissue. The receptors were gathered from a female donor with breast cancer. Some clones in this sample may be carry-over from other donors' samples. Both conserved end residues are part of each CDR3. The D gene is left open where the match is weak. Clone sizes are given selectively: once, few, many, or a class where the clone is expanded.

j_gene,abundance,d_gene,v_gene,CDR3nt,CDR3aa
TRBJ1-4,many,TRBD1,TRBV20-1,TGCAGTGCGGAAGACAGGGGTGGTGAAAAACTGTTTTTT,CSAEDRGGEKLFF
TRBJ1-2,few,NA,TRBV28,TGTGCCAGCAGTCCAAGACAATCGGGCTACACCTTC,CASSPRQSGYTF
TRBJ2-1,many,TRBD1,TRBV7-2,TGTGCCAGCAGCTCCTACAGGGGGGATGAGCAGTTCTTC,CASSSYRGDEQFF
TRBJ2-5,many,NA,TRBV9,TGTGCCAGCAGCGTAGGCAGACAAGAGACCCAGTACTTC,CASSVGRQETQYF
TRBJ2-5,few,TRBD1,TRBV30,TGTGCCTGGAGCCCGGGACAGGGGGTTATGGAGACCCAGTACTTC,CAWSPGQGVMETQYF
TRBJ1-5,many,NA,TRBV12-3/TRBV12-4,TGTGCCAGCAGTGGTCGAGGCAATCAGCCCCAGCATTTT,CASSGRGNQPQHF
TRBJ2-1,few,NA,TRBV28,TGTGCCAGCAGTTTCCTCGAGTCCTACAATGAGCAGTTCTTC,CASSFLESYNEQFF
TRBJ2-7,many,TRBD1,TRBV5-1,TGCGCCAGCAGCTCGACAGGGAGAGGGGCCTACGAGCAGTACTTC,CASSSTGRGAYEQYF
TRBJ2-5,many,NA,TRBV10-1,TGCGCCAGCTCCAGGACTACCCAAGAGACCCAGTACTTC,CASSRTTQETQYF
TRBJ2-3,many,TRBD2,TRBV9,TGTGCCAGCAGCGTAGGGACTAGCGGGCCAGATACGCAGTATTTT,CASSVGTSGPDTQYF
TRBJ2-7,many,NA,TRBV6-6,TGTGCCAGCAGCAAGGACAGCACGAGCTCCTACGAGCAGTACTTC,CASSKDSTSSYEQYF
TRBJ1-2,many,NA,TRBV30,TGTGCCTCAGGAAGGAAGGGCTCGGTTGGCTACACCTTC,CASGRKGSVGYTF
TRBJ2-1,many,NA,TRBV5-5,TGTGCCAGCAGCTTGCGGGAGTGGGTGTCCTACAATGAGCAGTTCTTC,CASSLREWVSYNEQFF
TRBJ2-1,few,TRBD2,TRBV28,TGTGCCAGCAGTTTTCCTAGCGGGAGGTCCGGTGAGCAGTTCTTC,CASSFPSGRSGEQFF
TRBJ2-1,NA,TRBD2,TRBV28,TGTGCCAGCACCCAAATTCCGGGACTAGTGTCCAATGAGCAGTTCTTC,CASTQIPGLVSNEQFF
TRBJ2-5,many,NA,TRBV7-3,TGTGCCAGCAGCTTAGGAGGGGGGAGTCAAGAGACCCAGTACTTC,CASSLGGGSQETQYF
TRBJ2-2,NA,TRBD2,TRBV18,TGTGCCAGCTCACTAGCGGGATCGGGAGCCGGGGAGCTGTTTTTT,CASSLAGSGAGELFF
TRBJ1-4,many,TRBD1,TRBV18,TGCGCCAGCAGTCCCGGGACAGGGTCTGAAAAACTGTTTTTT,CASSPGTGSEKLFF
TRBJ1-1,NA,NA,TRBV7-9,TGTGCCAGCAGCTTGGAAGGGAACACTGAAGCTTTCTTT,CASSLEGNTEAFF
TRBJ2-1,many,NA,TRBV29-1,TGCAGCGTTGTAGGAGGGGCCTACAATGAGCAGTTCTTC,CSVVGGAYNEQFF
TRBJ2-1,many,TRBD2,TRBV30,TGTGCCTGGAGTGTAGGCGGGAGCAGGAATGAGCAGTTCTTC,CAWSVGGSRNEQFF
TRBJ2-3,many,NA,TRBV12-3/TRBV12-4,TGTGCCAGCAGCCGCGACAGCCCAGATACGCAGTATTTT,CASSRDSPDTQYF
TRBJ2-1,many,TRBD2,TRBV9,TGTGCCAGCAGCGTTATTAGCGGGGGGGACGGTGAGCAGTTCTTC,CASSVISGGDGEQFF
TRBJ1-1,NA,NA,TRBV10-3,TGTGCCAGCCGTTGGGCCACTGAAGCTTTCTTT,CASRWATEAFF
TRBJ2-1,many,NA,TRBV11-2,TGTGCCAGCAGCTTAGCCGTGGGGTTCCCGCAGTACAATGAGCAGTTCTTC,CASSLAVGFPQYNEQFF
TRBJ2-4,NA,NA,TRBV9,TGTGCCAGCAGCGTAGTTGAGACGGATATTCAGTACTTC,CASSVVETDIQYF
TRBJ2-5,many,TRBD1,TRBV20-1,TGCAGTGCAAAACAGGGGTACCAAGAGACCCAGTACTTC,CSAKQGYQETQYF
TRBJ2-3,NA,NA,TRBV27,TGTGCCAGCAGTTTATCAGGTAAGAGCGCTCAGTATTTT,CASSLSGKSAQYF
TRBJ2-3,many,TRBD2,TRBV11-3,TGTGCCAGCAGCAAGGGACTAGGGCGGGATGCAGATACGCAGTATTTT,CASSKGLGRDADTQYF
TRBJ1-4,few,TRBD1,TRBV6-2/TRBV6-3,TGTGCCAGCAGTCCACTCCACAGGGGGATTAATGAAAAACTGTTTTTT,CASSPLHRGINEKLFF
TRBJ1-5,many,NA,TRBV7-2,TGTGCCAGCGGGGGTCGGAATCAGCCCCAGCATTTT,CASGGRNQPQHF
TRBJ1-5,many,NA,TRBV20-1,TGCAGTGCTAGTAATAGGGGGGCTGTGCGCAATCAGCCCCAGCATTTT,CSASNRGAVRNQPQHF